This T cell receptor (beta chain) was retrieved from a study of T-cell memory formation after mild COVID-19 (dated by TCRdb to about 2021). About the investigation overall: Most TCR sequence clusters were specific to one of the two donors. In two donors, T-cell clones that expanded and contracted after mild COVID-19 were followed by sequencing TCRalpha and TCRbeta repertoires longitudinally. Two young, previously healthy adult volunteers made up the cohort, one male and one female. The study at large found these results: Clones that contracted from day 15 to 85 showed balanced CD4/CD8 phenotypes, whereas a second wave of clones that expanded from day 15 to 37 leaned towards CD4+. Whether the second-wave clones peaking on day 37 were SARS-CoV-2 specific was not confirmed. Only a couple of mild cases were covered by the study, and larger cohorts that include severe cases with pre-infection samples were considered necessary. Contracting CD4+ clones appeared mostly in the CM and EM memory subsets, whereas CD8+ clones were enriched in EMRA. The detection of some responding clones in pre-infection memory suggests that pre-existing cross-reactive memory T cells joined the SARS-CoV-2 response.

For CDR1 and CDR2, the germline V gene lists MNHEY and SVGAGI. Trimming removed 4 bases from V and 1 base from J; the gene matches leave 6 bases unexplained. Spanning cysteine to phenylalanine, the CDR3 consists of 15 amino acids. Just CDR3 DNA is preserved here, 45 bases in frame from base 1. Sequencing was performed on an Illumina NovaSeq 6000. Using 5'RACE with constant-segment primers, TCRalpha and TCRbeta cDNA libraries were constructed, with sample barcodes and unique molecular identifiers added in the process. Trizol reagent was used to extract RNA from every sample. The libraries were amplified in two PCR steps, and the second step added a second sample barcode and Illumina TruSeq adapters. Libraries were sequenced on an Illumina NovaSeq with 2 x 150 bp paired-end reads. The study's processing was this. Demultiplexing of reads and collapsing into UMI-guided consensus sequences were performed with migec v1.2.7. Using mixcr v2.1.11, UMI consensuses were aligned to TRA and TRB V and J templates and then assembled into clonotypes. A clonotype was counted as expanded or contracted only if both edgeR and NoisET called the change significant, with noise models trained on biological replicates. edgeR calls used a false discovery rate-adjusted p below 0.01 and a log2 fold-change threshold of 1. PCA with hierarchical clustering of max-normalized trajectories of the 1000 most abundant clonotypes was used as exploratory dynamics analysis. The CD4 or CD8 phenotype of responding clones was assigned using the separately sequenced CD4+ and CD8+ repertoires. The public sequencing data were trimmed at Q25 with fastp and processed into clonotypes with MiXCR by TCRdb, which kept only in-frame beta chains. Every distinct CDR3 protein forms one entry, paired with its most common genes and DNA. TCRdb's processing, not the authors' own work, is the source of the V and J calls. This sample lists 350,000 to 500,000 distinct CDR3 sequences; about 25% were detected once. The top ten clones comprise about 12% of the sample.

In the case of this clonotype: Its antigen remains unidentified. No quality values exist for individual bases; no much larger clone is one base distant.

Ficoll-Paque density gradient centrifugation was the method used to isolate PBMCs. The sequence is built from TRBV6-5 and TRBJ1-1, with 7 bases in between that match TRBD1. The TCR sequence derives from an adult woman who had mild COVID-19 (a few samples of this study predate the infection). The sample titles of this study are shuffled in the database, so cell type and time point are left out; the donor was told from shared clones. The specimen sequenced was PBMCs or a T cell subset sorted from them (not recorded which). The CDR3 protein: CASSFDRVGNTEAFF. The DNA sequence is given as TGTGCCAGCAGTTTCGACAGGGTGGGGAACACTGAAGCTTTCTTT.